The TCR beta chain described here comes from a study of T cells in Graves' hyperthyroidism and ophthalmopathy. Notes on this clonotype: Its antigen is not known.

The source material, RNA transcripts, was used to amplify TCR beta CDR3 regions. First-round RT-PCR of the TCR CDR3 relied on the HTBI primer set. From the multiplex PCR reads, TCRdb called clonotypes with MiXCR, one entry per CDR3 protein. The sample shows about 500,000 distinct CDR3 sequences, about 16% of them seen only once. Trimming took 2 bases from V and 9 from J; bases not matched to a gene: 10. Per the germline V gene, CDR1 is MNHEY and CDR2 is SVGAGI. The CDR3 consists of 15 residues. Broader study findings: Ophthalmopathy stood apart from stable hyperthyroidism in a 13 V-J model. Blood shared most expanded thyroid clonotypes above 0.001.

The study included ophthalmopathy patients with Clinical Activity Score at least 3, NOSPECS grade at least 4 and duration under 3 months. A roughly 10 ml volume of fresh peripheral blood provided the PBMCs. Material for sequencing was blood. The clonotype comes from a woman in her 30s with Graves' ophthalmopathy. V gene TRBV6-5 combines with J gene TRBJ2-1; 7 nucleotides agree with TRBD2. The CDR3 loop is CASSYPIGGRVEQFF. Here the CDR3 DNA reads TGTGCCAGCAGTTACCCCATTGGCGGGAGAGTTGAGCAGTTCTTC.